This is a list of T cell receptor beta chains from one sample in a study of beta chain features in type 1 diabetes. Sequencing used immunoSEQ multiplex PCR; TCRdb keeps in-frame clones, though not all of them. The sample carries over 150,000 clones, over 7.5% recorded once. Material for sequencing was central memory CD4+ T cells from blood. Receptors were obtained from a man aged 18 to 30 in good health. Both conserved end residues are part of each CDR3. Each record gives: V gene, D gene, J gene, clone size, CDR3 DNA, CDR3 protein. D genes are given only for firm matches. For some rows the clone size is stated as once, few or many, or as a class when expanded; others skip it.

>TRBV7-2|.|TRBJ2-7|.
TGTGCCAGCAGCTTAAGGGGCGGCTACGAGCAGTACTTC
CASSLRGGYEQYF
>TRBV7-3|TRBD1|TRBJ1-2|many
TGTGCCAGCAGCTTAGGGACAGAGTATGGCTACACCTTC
CASSLGTEYGYTF
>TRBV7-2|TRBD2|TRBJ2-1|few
TGTGCCAGCAGCCTTAGCAGCGGGAACTACAATGAGCAGTTCTTC
CASSLSSGNYNEQFF
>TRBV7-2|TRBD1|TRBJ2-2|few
TGTGCCAGCAGCTTCAGGACAGGGAACACCGGGGAGCTGTTTTTT
CASSFRTGNTGELFF
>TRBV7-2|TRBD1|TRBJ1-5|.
TGTGCCAGCAGCGAGGAGGGGGCGCAGTCCCAGCATTTT
CASSEEGAQSQHF
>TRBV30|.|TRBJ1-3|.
TGTGCCTGGAGTGAGGGGGATGGAAACACCATATATTTT
CAWSEGDGNTIYF
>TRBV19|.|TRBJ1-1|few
TGTGCCAGTAGTCTAACGAACACTGAAGCTTTCTTT
CASSLTNTEAFF
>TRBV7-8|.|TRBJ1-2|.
TGTGCCAGCAGCTTAGTGGCGGGAGCGGAGGGCTACACCTTC
CASSLVAGAEGYTF
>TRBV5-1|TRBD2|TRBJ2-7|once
TGCGCCAGCAACTCGGGGGGGGGAACCTACGAGCAGTACTTC
CASNSGGGTYEQYF
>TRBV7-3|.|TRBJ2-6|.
TGTGCCAGCAGCAACTTGGACTTTCCAGGGGCCAACGTCCTGACTTTC
CASSNLDFPGANVLTF
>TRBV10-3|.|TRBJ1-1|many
TGTGCCATCAGTGAGCTGGGGGCGAACACTGAAGCTTTCTTT
CAISELGANTEAFF
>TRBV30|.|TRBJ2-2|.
TGTGCCTGGAAGAGGTTTTCCGGGGAGCTGTTTTTT
CAWKRFSGELFF
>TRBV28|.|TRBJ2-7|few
TGTGCCAGCAGTCTGCGGGGTGGCGAGCAGTACTTC
CASSLRGGEQYF
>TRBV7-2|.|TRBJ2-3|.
TGTGCCAGCAGCCCAGTTAGTCCGCTAGACACAGATACGCAGTATTTT
CASSPVSPLDTDTQYF
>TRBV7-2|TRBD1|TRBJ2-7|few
TGTGCCAGCAGCTGGACAGGGCAGAACTACGAGCAGTACTTC
CASSWTGQNYEQYF
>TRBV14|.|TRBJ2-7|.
TGTGCCAGCAGCCAGATAGACTACGAGCAGTACTTC
CASSQIDYEQYF
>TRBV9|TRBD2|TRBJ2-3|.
TGTGCCAGCAGCGTGACTAGCGGGAGTTCAGATACGCAGTATTTT
CASSVTSGSSDTQYF
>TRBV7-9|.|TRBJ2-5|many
TGTGCCAGCAGCCACGAGATGAGAGAGACCCAGTACTTC
CASSHEMRETQYF
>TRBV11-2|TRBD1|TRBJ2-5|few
TGTGCCAGCAGCTTAGTCTGGACAGGTTTGCAAGAGACCCAGTACTTC
CASSLVWTGLQETQYF
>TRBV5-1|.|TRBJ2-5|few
TGCGCCAGCAGCAAGGCCGGGACACTTAAAGAGACCCAGTACTTC
CASSKAGTLKETQYF
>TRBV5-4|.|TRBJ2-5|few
TGTGCCAGCAGCTTACAGGGGAGGTACGAGACCCAGTACTTC
CASSLQGRYETQYF
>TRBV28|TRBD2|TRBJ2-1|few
TGTGCCAGCAGTTCACTAGCGGGAGAAAGGAATGAGCAGTTCTTC
CASSSLAGERNEQFF